This TCR beta chain appears in the sequencing data of a study of T cell changes during pregnancy in multiple sclerosis. CDR1 SGHRS and CDR2 YFSETQ come from the germline V gene. The CDR3 has 15 amino acids. Trimming left V 0 bases short and J 2 bases short, with 10 bases between. This clone was seen only once. Repertoires were generated with immunoSEQ multiplex PCR, while TCRdb's copy carries only in-frame clones and drops some. This table holds about 89,000 clones, around 90% found once. The sequences come from peripheral blood, collected after pregnancy. The chain combines TRBV5-1 with TRBJ2-3; D might be TRBD1 (5 bases). The sequence derives from a female donor in good health, enrolled as a control in a pregnancy study. CDR3 DNA sequence: TGCGCCAGCAGCTTGGGGCAGGGTCCCACAGATACGCAGTATTTT. Translating it yields CASSLGQGPTDTQYF.